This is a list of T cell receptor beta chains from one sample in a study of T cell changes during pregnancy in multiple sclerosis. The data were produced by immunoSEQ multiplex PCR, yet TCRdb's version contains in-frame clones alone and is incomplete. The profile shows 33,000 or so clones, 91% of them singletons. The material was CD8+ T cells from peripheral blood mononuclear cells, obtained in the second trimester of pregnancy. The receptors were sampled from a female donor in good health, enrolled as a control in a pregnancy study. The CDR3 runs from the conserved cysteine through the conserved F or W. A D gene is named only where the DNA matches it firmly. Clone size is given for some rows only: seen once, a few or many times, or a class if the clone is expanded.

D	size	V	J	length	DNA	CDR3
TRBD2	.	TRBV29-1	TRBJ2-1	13	TGCAGCGTTAGCGGGGGGCTCTACAATGAGCAGTTCTTC	CSVSGGLYNEQFF
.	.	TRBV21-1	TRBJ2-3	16	TGTGCCAGCAGCAAAGGGGGTGCTAGCGGGAGAGATACGCAGTATTTT	CASSKGGASGRDTQYF
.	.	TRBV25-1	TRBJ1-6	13	TGTGCCAGCAGCACGGGTACTAATTCACCCCTCCACTTT	CASSTGTNSPLHF
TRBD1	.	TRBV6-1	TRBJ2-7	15	TGTGCCAGCAGTGAAGCTAGGGCAGGGGGCCACGAGCAGTACTTC	CASSEARAGGHEQYF
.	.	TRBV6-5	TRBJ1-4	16	TGTGCCAGCAGTTACGAAACAGGGATGGGAAGTGAAAAACTGTTTTTT	CASSYETGMGSEKLFF
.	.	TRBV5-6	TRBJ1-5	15	TGTGCCAGCAGCGAAAGACAGGCCCTTCGTCAGCCCCAGCATTTT	CASSERQALRQPQHF
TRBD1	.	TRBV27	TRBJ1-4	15	TGTGCCAGCAGTCCGCCGGACAGGGCGAATGAAAAACTGTTTTTT	CASSPPDRANEKLFF
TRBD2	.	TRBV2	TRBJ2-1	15	TGTGCCAGCAGTTATACTAGCGGGGGGGACAATGAGCAGTTCTTC	CASSYTSGGDNEQFF
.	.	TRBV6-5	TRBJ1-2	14	TGTGCCAGCAGTTCTACAGGGAGTAACTATGGCTACACCTTC	CASSSTGSNYGYTF
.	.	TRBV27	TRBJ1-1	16	TGTGCCAGCAGTGCTCTCAAAGGGGGGGCGGACACTGAAGCTTTCTTT	CASSALKGGADTEAFF
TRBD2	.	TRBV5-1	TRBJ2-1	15	TGCGCCAGCAGCTCCGGGACTAGCGGGGTTGATGAGCAGTTCTTC	CASSSGTSGVDEQFF
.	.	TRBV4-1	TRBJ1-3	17	TGCGCCAGCAGCCCCCCTACCGCTGAGGGTAATGGAAACACCATATATTTT	CASSPPTAEGNGNTIYF
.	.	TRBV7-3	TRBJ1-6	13	TGTGCCAGCAGCCCCGGGGGGAATTCACCCCTCCACTTT	CASSPGGNSPLHF
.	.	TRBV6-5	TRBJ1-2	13	TGTGCCAGCAGTTACTCGAAGGGGTATGGCTACACCTTC	CASSYSKGYGYTF
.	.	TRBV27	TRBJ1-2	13	TGTGCCAGCAGGGGAGGGGCTAACTATGGCTACACCTTC	CASRGGANYGYTF
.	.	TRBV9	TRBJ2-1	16	TGTGCCAGCAGCGACGCGGGGATCAGGGAATACAATGAGCAGTTCTTC	CASSDAGIREYNEQFF
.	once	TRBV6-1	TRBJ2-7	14	TGTGCCAGCAGTGAAGTCGCCAGGGGATGGGAGCAGTACTTC	CASSEVARGWEQYF
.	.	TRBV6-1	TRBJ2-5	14	TGTGCCAGCAGTGATCAGGGGGGCGTTGAGACCCAGTACTTC	CASSDQGGVETQYF
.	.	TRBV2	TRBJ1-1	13	TGTGCCAGCAGTGATGGTGGAGTCACTGAAGCTTTCTTT	CASSDGGVTEAFF
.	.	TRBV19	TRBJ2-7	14	TGTGCCAGTAGGGGCTCAGGGCTCTCCTACGAGCAGTACTTC	CASRGSGLSYEQYF
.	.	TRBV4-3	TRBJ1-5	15	TGCGCCAGCAGCCAAGATTCTAATAGCAATCAGCCCCAGCATTTT	CASSQDSNSNQPQHF
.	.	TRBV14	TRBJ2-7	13	TGTGCCAGCAGTGGCAGTCTCGTTGGCGAGCAGTACTTC	CASSGSLVGEQYF
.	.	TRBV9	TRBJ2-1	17	TGTGCCAGCAGCGATAGTAAGGGGGGGGGCTCATACAATGAGCAGTTCTTC	CASSDSKGGGSYNEQFF
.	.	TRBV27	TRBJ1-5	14	TGTGCCAGCAGTTGGGGGGAAGGCAATCAGCCCCAGCATTTT	CASSWGEGNQPQHF
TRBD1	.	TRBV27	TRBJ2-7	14	TGTGCCAGCAGTCTAGGGACAGCCTCCTACGAGCAGTACTTC	CASSLGTASYEQYF
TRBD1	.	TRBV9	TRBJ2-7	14	TGTGCCAGCAGCGAATCCAGGACAGGGTACGAGCAGTACTTC	CASSESRTGYEQYF
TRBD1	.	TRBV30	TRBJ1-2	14	TGTGCCTGGAGCACAGGGGGCGGTGGCTATGGCTACACCTTC	CAWSTGGGGYGYTF
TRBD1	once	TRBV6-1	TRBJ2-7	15	TGTGCCAGCAGTTCCCCCGGGACAGGGATGAACGAGCAGTACTTC	CASSSPGTGMNEQYF
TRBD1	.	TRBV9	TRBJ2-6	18	TGTGCCAGCAGCCCCCAGGGGGCAGGCCTCTCTGGGGCCAACGTCCTGACTTTC	CASSPQGAGLSGANVLTF
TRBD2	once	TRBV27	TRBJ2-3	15	TGTGCCAGCACCCCCGGGACTAGCACCACAGATACGCAGTATTTT	CASTPGTSTTDTQYF
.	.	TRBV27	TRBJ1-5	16	TGTGCCAGCAGTTTAATTTTGCCCCGCGGCAATCAGCCCCAGCATTTT	CASSLILPRGNQPQHF
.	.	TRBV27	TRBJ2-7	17	TGTGCCAGCAGTCAACCCACTCTCAGGCACACCGCTTACGAGCAGTACTTC	CASSQPTLRHTAYEQYF
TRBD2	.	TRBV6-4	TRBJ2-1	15	TGTGCCAGCAGTTTACTAGCGGGGGATTACAATGAGCAGTTCTTC	CASSLLAGDYNEQFF
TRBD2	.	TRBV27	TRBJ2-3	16	TGTGCCAGCAGTTCCGACCTGGCGGGGGGGCAAGATACGCAGTATTTT	CASSSDLAGGQDTQYF
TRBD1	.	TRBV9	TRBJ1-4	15	TGTGCCAGCAGCGCCAGGGACAGGGGACGTGGAAAACTGTTTTTT	CASSARDRGRGKLFF